Included here is one TCR beta chain sequence, with context. Its antigen remains unidentified. The PCR was carried out with 60 Vbeta primers and 13 Jbeta primers. TCRdb's copy holds only in-frame clones and misses some; the assay was immunoSEQ multiplex PCR. This sample has 180,000 or so clones, with 80% found just once. These data originate in a study of cytomegalovirus exposure and HLA in healthy donors. Study at large: Approximately 200 million T cells yielded 117 million unique TCR beta sequences in earlier analysis. General observations from the study: Several top significant clusters appeared, in a later analysis, to be linked to common viral pathogens. Accurate HLA-A and HLA-B prediction from TCR beta sequences was reported for most subjects.

The receptor was isolated from a girl between 5 and 17 years old in good health and CMV-seropositive. Sequenced input: PBMCs.

In DNA, the CDR3 is TGTGCCAGCAGTGAACTCAGGGGCTACGAGCAGTACTTC. It specifies CASSELRGYEQYF. The rearrangement uses TRBV2 and TRBJ2-7, with TRBD1 as a possible D gene (6 bases). The CDR3 is 13 amino acids. The V end lost 2 bases, the J end lost 3 bases, and 8 bases lay between the germline ends. Germline V CDR1 and CDR2: SNHLY, FYNNEI.